Sequencing of this TCR beta chain was carried out in a study of T cell clonality in common variable immunodeficiency (dated by TCRdb to about 2015). For sequencing, equivalent amounts of genomic DNA were input from CVID and control samples. For every sample, a 60 bp segment covering the rearranged TCRbeta CDR3 region was amplified and then sequenced. TCRbeta amplification used the immunoSEQ assay, a bias-corrected multiplex PCR with high-throughput sequencing. The authors' analysis ran thus. Every unique nucleotide sequence was considered a clone and was annotated with V, D and J genes, copy number and frequency. Sequences were labeled productive if in frame, and non-productive if out of frame or containing stop codons. Clonality was calculated from Shannon's entropy as previously described. The predicted amino acid sequences of productive clones were used to derive mean CDR3 Kyte-Doolittle hydropathy. Hierarchical clustering of scaled V gene usage was performed with the R hclust function using Manhattan distance and complete linkage. Clone sharing by CDR3 amino acid sequence was assessed by resampling 12 repertoires per group over 100 rounds. The repertoires were searched for approximately 72 published EBV-specific TCRbeta sequences and some 240 published CMV-specific TCRbeta sequences. After two CVID samples that produced fewer than 10,000 sequences were dropped from the analysis, 35 to 45 CVID repertoires remained. TCRdb re-hosts the immuneACCESS table, in-frame sequences only. Its copies lack some clones; in the studies checked, an unresolved V gene accounts for under half of them, and the cause for the rest is not known. V and J calls and clone size follow that table, whereas D and trimming were derived from the DNA. This sample holds some 19,000 clones in total, without any singletons. The ten largest account for about 25% of the sample.

Study-wide findings and limitations: TCRbeta clonality was higher in CVID subjects than in healthy controls (t-test p = 0.018), and the increase was most characteristic of about a third of subjects. CVID subjects shared fewer TCRbeta clones with each other than healthy controls did (p < 0.0001). Although equal DNA input was used, an average of approximately 82,000 unique sequences per sample was obtained for controls, compared with about 31,547 for CVID samples. Patient heterogeneity within the CVID cohort put limits on correlating repertoire features with clinical complications. Fewer deletions and N-nucleotide insertions were reportedly observed in CVID TCRbeta sequences, and highly modified clones with 13 or more V deletions were reportedly absent from CVID TCRbeta sequences. According to the authors, figuring out what caused the increased clonality in CVID would require sequencing the repertoires of T cell subpopulations.

Standard criteria were used to diagnose CVID, namely serum IgG, IgA and/or IgM reduced below the normal range together with specific antibody deficiency. There were about 42 subjects in the CVID group (around 15 female and approximately 30 male), ranging in age from about 8 to 70 years, with a mean age of around 40. Most CVID patients and most healthy controls were of Caucasian heritage. Replacement immunoglobulin therapy had been administered to all CVID subjects for at least one year at the time of study participation. When blood was collected, none of the CVID subjects were ill or on immunomodulatory or immunosuppressive medication. From each donor, roughly 5 to 8.5 ml of heparinized peripheral whole blood was collected. Genomic DNA from adults with common variable immune deficiency (CVID) and from healthy adult controls was used for sequencing of TCRbeta CDR3 repertoires. Diluted blood was subjected to density centrifugation over Hypaque 1077 or Ficoll-Paque for isolation of peripheral blood mononuclear cells. Genomic DNA was extracted from unsorted mononuclear cells by Qiagen column purification or by a centrifugation-based method.

This clone was seen only a few times. Which antigen it targets is not known. The CDR3 end lies 3 residues beyond the end of the read and is filled in from the germline J gene. V sheds 5 bases and J sheds 7 bases, leaving 14 bases between their ends. The CDR3, from cysteine to phenylalanine, totals 13 residues. The 30 bases shown cover part of the CDR3, and their frame starts at base 1. As encoded in the germline V gene (reference sequence), CDR1 is SEHNR while CDR2 is FQNEAQ. The chain is assembled from TRBV7-9 and TRBJ1-2; a tentative D match to TRBD1 spans 6 bases. The sequence came from a human donor with common variable immunodeficiency. The sequenced sample consisted of peripheral blood mononuclear cells. Incomplete CDR3 DNA: TGTGCCAGCAGCACCACAGGGATTCGTGGC. Translated, this is CASSTTGIRG. In full, the CDR3 reads CASSTTGIRGYTF.